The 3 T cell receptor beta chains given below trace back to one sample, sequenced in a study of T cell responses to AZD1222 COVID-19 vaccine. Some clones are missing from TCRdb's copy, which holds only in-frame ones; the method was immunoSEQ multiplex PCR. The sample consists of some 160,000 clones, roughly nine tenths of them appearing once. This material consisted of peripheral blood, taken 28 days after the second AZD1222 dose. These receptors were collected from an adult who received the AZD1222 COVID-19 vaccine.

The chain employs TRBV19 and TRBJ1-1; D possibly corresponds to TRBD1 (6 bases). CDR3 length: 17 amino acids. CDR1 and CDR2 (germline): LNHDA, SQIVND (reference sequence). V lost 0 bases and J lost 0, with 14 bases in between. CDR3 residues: CASSIDLRGGMNTEAFF. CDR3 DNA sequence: TGTGCCAGTAGTATAGATCTGAGGGGGGGTATGAACACTGAAGCTTTCTTT.

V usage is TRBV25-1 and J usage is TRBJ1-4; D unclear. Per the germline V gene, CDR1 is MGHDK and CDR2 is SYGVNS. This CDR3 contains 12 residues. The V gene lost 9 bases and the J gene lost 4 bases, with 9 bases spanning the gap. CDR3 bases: TGTGCCAGTCGAGGGCTTAATGAAAAACTGTTTTTT. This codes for CASRGLNEKLFF.

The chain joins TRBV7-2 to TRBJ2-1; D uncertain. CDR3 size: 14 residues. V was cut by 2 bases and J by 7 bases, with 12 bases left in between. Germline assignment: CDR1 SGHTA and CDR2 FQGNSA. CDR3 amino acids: CASSLRSAPNEQFF. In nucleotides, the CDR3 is TGTGCCAGCAGCTTAAGGTCCGCGCCTAATGAGCAGTTCTTC.